This T cell receptor beta chain was recovered during a study of cytomegalovirus exposure and HLA in healthy donors (dated by TCRdb to 2015 to 2018). Background on the whole study: An earlier analysis of 587 of the donors reported 276 Gb of sequence data and some 120 million unique TCR beta sequences from roughly 200 million T cells. Around 320 gigabases of sequencing data and approximately 85 million unique TCR sequences were included in an early release covering about 700 HLA-typed donors. Among the roughly 400 genotyped donors, about 85% belonged to the genetic ancestry cluster associated with self-reported Caucasian donors. The aim of the study was to test whether cataloging public T cell receptors could identify signatures of past pathogen exposure. Using immunosequencing, the study profiled T cell repertoires from about 620 subjects and related those repertoires to cytomegalovirus serostatus. Besides the first cohort of 666 subjects, a separate validation cohort made up of 90 to 150 different subjects was used. High-throughput TCR immunosequencing, statistical association of individual TCRs with disease status, and machine learning were combined to predict cytomegalovirus infection status. A later analysis re-analyzed previously published TCR beta repertoires from about 600 donors and added high-resolution HLA genotyping to study TCR occurrence patterns. In the later analysis, no new phenotypic data were used to find candidate immune exposures; instead, reliance was placed on TCR beta sequences and their occurrence across donors. An earlier analysis of around 540 of the donors applied high-throughput TCR beta sequencing to assess whether each TCR beta V gene segment acted as functional or pseudogenic. Donor age, sex, ethnicity and CMV serostatus were compiled together with the repertoire data. In a later genetic analysis, genome-wide SNP genotypes for about three fifths of the roughly 670 donors were used, and that subset was treated as a discovery cohort. Every discovery cohort repertoire had been produced on one sequencing platform. Class I and class II HLA loci were covered by the typing at four-digit resolution. The number of donors typed differed by locus, with roughly 629-640 for A, B, C, DRB1 and DQB1, roughly 520 for DQA1, 600 to 610 for DPA1, and about 450 for DPB1. Roughly 5 DR-DQ haplotypes were treated as single units for association and clustering because of strong linkage in the cohort. On average, approximately 250,000 unique TCR beta nucleotide sequences were sequenced per donor among a few hundred genotyped donors of the cohort, with 15% to 20% of those sequences being non-productive. What the study reported, not specific to this receptor: The study gave a list of 150 to 200 TCR beta chains associated with cytomegalovirus. The only immune exposure information available for the cohort was CMV serostatus. The presence/absence analyses assumed that sequencing depth was roughly uniform across donors, and that assumption may not be true. This cohort had only TCR beta chains sequenced, and the lack of alpha or paired-chain data limited which features could be detected. Because the 87-base-pair reads could not distinguish some IMGT-functional V segments, including TRBV6-2 and TRBV6-3, those segments were excluded. A further reported finding was that TCR beta sequences accurately predicted the HLA-A and HLA-B alleles for most subjects in the first cohort. While some public TCRs were present in many individuals, most TCR sequences turned up only very rarely across donors. HLA typing was unavailable for some donors at each locus, so association tests used only the typed subset. Assigning TCR associations to individual alleles was difficult when HLA alleles, especially DR and DQ, strongly co-occurred. A later analysis found that most CMV-associated TCR beta chains appeared HLA-restricted, with HLA associations seemingly driven largely by CMV exposure. Broadly in line with IMGT annotations, most TCR beta V segments showed up in productive rearrangements about 87% or about 30% of the time in an earlier analysis of 450 to 600 of the donors. A later analysis reported that several top co-occurrence clusters appeared linked to parvovirus B19, influenza, CMV and Epstein-Barr virus. In a later genetic analysis, fewer N-insertions in productive TCRs were reported among donors in an Asian-associated ancestry cluster than the roughly 670-donor mean. Linkage disequilibrium might explain the correlated functional status among segregating V segments, but an unknown experimental factor could not be excluded. In a later analysis, TCR association rates were found to vary across HLA loci, with the most associated TCRs seen for DRB1 alleles and the fewest for HLA-C alleles. A later analysis associated 15,000 or so TCR beta sequences with specific HLA alleles at a false discovery rate of 0.05. Compared with equally common non-associated chains, HLA-associated TCR beta chains in a later analysis were more clonally expanded and had lower generation probabilities. Cytomegalovirus status was reported to be diagnosed by the classifier with high specificity and sensitivity in both the original and validation cohorts. V-gene and J-gene trimming of TCR beta chains was associated with a missense DCLRE1C variant in a later genetic analysis, and the association was replicated in an independent cohort. The authors suggested that the approach could potentially be extended to other disease states and immunological phenotypes. Because counts were too low, some 17 rarely observed V segments, including chromosome 9 orphons, were excluded from the earlier analysis of several hundred of the donors. A group of highly shared sequence variants was considered likely to be a technical artifact of the sequencing pipeline. Three of the identified cytomegalovirus-associated TCR beta chains were confirmed in vitro to be specific for cytomegalovirus antigens.

The germline V gene specifies MDHEN as CDR1 and SYDVKM as CDR2. From V the trimming removes 8 bases and from J it removes 2 bases, while the gene matches leave 5 bases of the junction unaccounted for. The CDR3, cysteine through phenylalanine, is 14 amino acids long. The sequence is cut down to CDR3 DNA, 42 bases in frame from base 1. Library prep was done by the immunoSEQ multiplex PCR assay. The multiplex PCR relied on a mix of 60 forward primers for TCR Vbeta segments and 13 reverse primers for TCR Jbeta segments. The CDR3 region of rearranged TCR beta genes was amplified from genomic DNA with a multiplex PCR assay. The Illumina HiSeq System was used to sequence the amplified TCR beta libraries as 87-base-pair reads. The paper's processing steps were these. In a later analysis, tens of millions of unique TCR beta chains were counted across the roughly 610 repertoires, and approximately 9.9 million of these chains were shared by at least two donors. Raw reads were error-corrected and collapsed into unique sequences with a nearest-neighbor algorithm that merged closely related sequences to remove PCR and sequencing errors. CDR3 sequences were aligned to IMGT reference sequences to assign V, D and J gene segments. Each retained sequence needed at least a six-nucleotide match to both a V gene segment and a J gene segment. A rearrangement counted as productive if the CDR3 had no stop codons and remained in frame with V and J, and every other rearrangement counted as non-productive. Following IMGT convention, CDR3 was defined as the stretch from the second conserved V-encoded cysteine up to the conserved J-encoded phenylalanine. The earlier analysis of about 590 of the donors excluded sequences that lacked an unambiguous match to a single V gene segment. An earlier analysis of 450 to 650 of the donors called V segments functional above 56.7% productive rearrangements and segregating when the between-donor standard deviation exceeded 5%. A statistical classification framework was built for diagnosing cytomegalovirus status from the catalog of TCR beta chain sequences. In a later analysis, V and J genes were assigned by comparing TCR nucleotide sequences against IMGT/GENE-DB human TR gene sequences. Using the TCRdist pipeline, a later analysis assigned CDR3 sequences along with most-parsimonious VDJ recombination scenarios. In a later analysis, each TCR beta chain was defined by its CDR3 amino acid sequence together with its V-gene family, and reads without a unique V-gene family were excluded. To address suspected cross-contamination and a sequencing artifact, a later analysis removed 450 to 700 highly shared, low-generation-probability nucleotide sequences. For each public chain, a later analysis derived a clonal expansion index from normalized ranks of inferred template counts within each repertoire. Generation probabilities in a later analysis came from a VDJ recombination model fitted to out-of-frame rearrangements, and those results were checked against IGoR. A later analysis scored TCR-TCR, TCR-HLA and TCR-CMV co-occurrence with hypergeometric tests, applying a repertoire-size bias correction to TCR pairs. To estimate false discovery rates, a later analysis permuted the HLA or CMV assignments 20 times. In a later analysis, co-occurring TCRs were grouped using DBSCAN, and TCRdist sequence similarity was added for clustering within HLA-allele-positive subsets. Repertoires with fewer than 30,000 or more than 120,000 public chains, plus five repertoires with anomalous nucleotide sharing, were excluded from co-occurrence clustering. Entries here come from immuneACCESS through TCRdb and include only in-frame sequences with V and J called. Some clones fail to appear in such tables; in the studies checked, an unresolved V gene covers under half of the shortfall, and the cause of the remainder is unknown. V, J and clone size are taken as reported in that table, and D and trimming were inferred from the DNA itself. Counted in this sample were approximately 140,000 clones; around 60% of them appeared once. Approximately 6.5% of the sample rests with the top ten.

Of note for this clone: The antigen it binds to is not known. Base quality data are lacking; no much larger clone is found one base away.

In total, just over 650 healthy bone marrow donors made up the cohort. At the time of sampling, every cohort member was nominally healthy, though immune exposures that went unrecorded were likely present. The donor tested CMV seropositive and was one of the 289 seropositive cohort members. Every donor gave a peripheral blood sample, and the peripheral blood mononuclear cells from that sample were used for TCR beta sequencing. Genomic DNA was extracted from the blood cell samples with the Qiagen DNeasy Blood Extraction Kit. The sample comprised PBMCs. The chain is assembled from TRBV28 and TRBJ2-7, with 11 middle bases fitting TRBD1. The sequence was collected from a woman aged 55-69 years in good health and CMV-seropositive. Read as DNA, the sequence is TGTGCCAGCTGGAGGGGACAGGGGGCCTACGAGCAGTACTTC. This yields the protein CASWRGQGAYEQYF.